These T cell receptor beta chains were read from a single sample in a study of Ad26.COV2.S vaccination and SARS-CoV-2 variants. The repertoire was sequenced with immunoSEQ multiplex PCR; TCRdb's copy has only in-frame clones and lacks some. Of around 350,000 clones listed, roughly 94% are singletons. The starting material was peripheral blood, obtained after recovery from COVID-19. The source is a human donor who had recovered from COVID-19. CDR3s include the opening cysteine and the closing phenylalanine or tryptophan. The order of the fields is V gene, D gene, J gene, clone size, CDR3 protein, CDR3 DNA. D genes are given only for firm matches. Size values are once, few and many counts, or a class for expanded clones, and some rows have none.

V gene: TRBV5-6; D gene: .; J gene: TRBJ2-6; clone size: .; CDR3 protein: CASSLVGGSGANVLTF; CDR3 DNA: TGTGCCAGCAGCTTGGTTGGGGGCTCTGGGGCCAACGTCCTGACTTTC
V gene: TRBV3-1/TRBV3-2; D gene: .; J gene: TRBJ1-5; clone size: .; CDR3 protein: CASSQVFGGLSQPQHF; CDR3 DNA: TGTGCCAGCAGCCAAGTTTTTGGGGGGCTATCTCAGCCCCAGCATTTT
V gene: TRBV5-8; D gene: .; J gene: TRBJ1-5; clone size: .; CDR3 protein: CASSFRDKNQPQHF; CDR3 DNA: TGTGCCAGCAGCTTCCGGGACAAAAATCAGCCCCAGCATTTT
V gene: TRBV4-3; D gene: .; J gene: TRBJ1-3; clone size: .; CDR3 protein: CASSQDLAGGSGNTIYF; CDR3 DNA: TGCGCCAGCAGCCAAGATCTGGCAGGCGGCTCTGGAAACACCATATATTTT
V gene: TRBV9; D gene: TRBD1; J gene: TRBJ2-1; clone size: .; CDR3 protein: CASSPGAGGFSYNEQFF; CDR3 DNA: TGTGCCAGCAGCCCTGGGGCAGGGGGCTTCTCCTACAATGAGCAGTTCTTC
V gene: TRBV5-1; D gene: .; J gene: TRBJ1-6; clone size: .; CDR3 protein: CASSLTGQSSYNSPLHF; CDR3 DNA: TGCGCCAGCAGCTTAACCGGACAGTCAAGCTATAATTCACCCCTCCACTTT
V gene: TRBV4-2; D gene: .; J gene: TRBJ1-1; clone size: few; CDR3 protein: CASSQVFSGDTEAFF; CDR3 DNA: TGTGCCAGCAGCCAAGTCTTCTCCGGGGACACTGAAGCTTTCTTT
V gene: TRBV11-2; D gene: .; J gene: TRBJ2-3; clone size: .; CDR3 protein: CASSLAGRTTDTQYF; CDR3 DNA: TGTGCCAGCAGCTTAGCCGGCAGGACCACAGATACGCAGTATTTT
V gene: TRBV6-1; D gene: TRBD1; J gene: TRBJ1-4; clone size: .; CDR3 protein: CASSEGSGGLMEKLFF; CDR3 DNA: TGTGCCAGCAGTGAAGGGTCAGGGGGACTGATGGAAAAACTGTTTTTT
V gene: TRBV4-3; D gene: .; J gene: TRBJ1-2; clone size: .; CDR3 protein: CASSQEGPFSGVGDGYTF; CDR3 DNA: TGCGCCAGCAGCCAAGAAGGTCCCTTCTCAGGGGTCGGAGATGGCTACACCTTC
V gene: TRBV7-2; D gene: .; J gene: TRBJ2-7; clone size: .; CDR3 protein: CASSLQGSSTYEQYF; CDR3 DNA: TGTGCCAGCAGCTTACAGGGGTCCAGCACCTACGAGCAGTACTTC
V gene: TRBV5-1; D gene: TRBD2; J gene: TRBJ2-7; clone size: .; CDR3 protein: CASSLVASGEYEQYF; CDR3 DNA: TGCGCCAGCAGCTTGGTAGCTAGCGGGGAATACGAGCAGTACTTC
V gene: TRBV6-6; D gene: .; J gene: TRBJ2-7; clone size: .; CDR3 protein: CASSSPTALYEQYF; CDR3 DNA: TGTGCCAGCAGTTCACCGACGGCACTCTACGAGCAGTACTTC
V gene: TRBV2; D gene: TRBD1; J gene: TRBJ1-2; clone size: .; CDR3 protein: CASSPTGGAGYTF; CDR3 DNA: TGTGCCAGCAGCCCGACAGGGGGAGCGGGCTACACCTTC
V gene: TRBV9; D gene: .; J gene: TRBJ1-4; clone size: .; CDR3 protein: CASSVTGSNEKLFF; CDR3 DNA: TGTGCCAGCAGCGTAACAGGGTCTAATGAAAAACTGTTTTTT
V gene: TRBV29-1; D gene: .; J gene: TRBJ1-1; clone size: .; CDR3 protein: CSGEAGGEAFF; CDR3 DNA: TGCAGCGGAGAGGCAGGCGGGGAAGCTTTCTTT
V gene: TRBV28; D gene: .; J gene: TRBJ2-7; clone size: .; CDR3 protein: CASNDRVGGEQYF; CDR3 DNA: TGTGCCAGCAACGACAGGGTGGGGGGCGAGCAGTACTTC
V gene: TRBV23-1; D gene: .; J gene: TRBJ1-1; clone size: .; CDR3 protein: CASSQWSSPGHNNAGAEAFF; CDR3 DNA: TGCGCCAGCAGTCAATGGTCCTCGCCGGGACATAATAATGCCGGAGCTGAAGCTTTCTTT
V gene: TRBV5-1; D gene: .; J gene: TRBJ2-7; clone size: once; CDR3 protein: CASSGRTDSSYEQYF; CDR3 DNA: TGCGCCAGCAGCGGCCGGACCGATAGCTCCTACGAGCAGTACTTC
V gene: TRBV15; D gene: .; J gene: TRBJ1-4; clone size: .; CDR3 protein: CATSDQGLSNEKLFF; CDR3 DNA: TGTGCCACCAGCGACCAGGGTTTGTCTAATGAAAAACTGTTTTTT
V gene: TRBV5-1; D gene: .; J gene: TRBJ2-7; clone size: .; CDR3 protein: CASSVTQGTPYEQYF; CDR3 DNA: TGCGCCAGCAGTGTGACGCAGGGAACCCCCTACGAGCAGTACTTC
V gene: TRBV19; D gene: .; J gene: TRBJ1-1; clone size: .; CDR3 protein: CASRPWVRSGGAEAFF; CDR3 DNA: TGTGCCAGTAGGCCATGGGTCCGGAGCGGAGGGGCTGAAGCTTTCTTT
V gene: TRBV6-5; D gene: TRBD2; J gene: TRBJ2-5; clone size: .; CDR3 protein: CASSYSSGGAFAQYF; CDR3 DNA: TGTGCCAGCAGTTACTCTAGCGGGGGGGCCTTTGCCCAGTACTTC
V gene: TRBV6-5; D gene: TRBD1; J gene: TRBJ1-2; clone size: .; CDR3 protein: CASKRDRVVGGYTF; CDR3 DNA: TGTGCCAGCAAACGGGACAGGGTGGTGGGTGGCTACACCTTC
V gene: TRBV10-3; D gene: TRBD1; J gene: TRBJ1-2; clone size: .; CDR3 protein: CAISQGTASNYGYTF; CDR3 DNA: TGTGCCATCAGTCAGGGGACAGCCTCTAACTATGGCTACACCTTC
V gene: TRBV27; D gene: .; J gene: TRBJ2-7; clone size: .; CDR3 protein: CASSLYIGLRDYEQYF; CDR3 DNA: TGTGCCAGCAGTTTATATATAGGGTTGAGGGATTACGAGCAGTACTTC
V gene: TRBV2; D gene: .; J gene: TRBJ2-6; clone size: .; CDR3 protein: CASSDDRGPGANVLTF; CDR3 DNA: TGTGCCAGCAGTGACGATCGGGGGCCTGGGGCCAACGTCCTGACTTTC
V gene: TRBV6-6; D gene: .; J gene: TRBJ2-1; clone size: .; CDR3 protein: CASSRDNEQFF; CDR3 DNA: TGTGCCAGCAGCAGGGACAATGAGCAGTTCTTC
V gene: TRBV5-6; D gene: .; J gene: TRBJ1-6; clone size: .; CDR3 protein: CASSPDRFSPLHF; CDR3 DNA: TGTGCCAGCAGCCCAGACAGATTTTCACCCCTCCACTTT
V gene: TRBV28; D gene: TRBD1; J gene: TRBJ2-1; clone size: .; CDR3 protein: CASRGWTGGDEQFF; CDR3 DNA: TGTGCCAGCAGGGGATGGACAGGGGGGGATGAGCAGTTCTTC
V gene: TRBV7-2; D gene: .; J gene: TRBJ1-1; clone size: .; CDR3 protein: CASSLDVQVNTEAFF; CDR3 DNA: TGTGCCAGCAGCTTAGATGTGCAGGTGAACACTGAAGCTTTCTTT
V gene: TRBV19; D gene: .; J gene: TRBJ1-1; clone size: .; CDR3 protein: CASSILGRDTEAFF; CDR3 DNA: TGTGCCAGTAGTATTTTGGGAAGGGACACTGAAGCTTTCTTT
V gene: TRBV4-3; D gene: .; J gene: TRBJ1-1; clone size: .; CDR3 protein: CASSQDWGGTEAFF; CDR3 DNA: TGCGCCAGCAGCCAAGATTGGGGGGGGACTGAAGCTTTCTTT
V gene: TRBV18; D gene: .; J gene: TRBJ1-6; clone size: .; CDR3 protein: CASTPGGAGSPLHF; CDR3 DNA: TGTGCCAGCACCCCCGGGGGGGCCGGTTCACCCCTCCACTTT
V gene: TRBV7-3; D gene: TRBD1; J gene: TRBJ1-6; clone size: .; CDR3 protein: CASSLTATGGNSPLHF; CDR3 DNA: TGTGCCAGCAGCTTAACGGCGACAGGGGGGAATTCACCCCTCCACTTT
V gene: TRBV4-3; D gene: .; J gene: TRBJ1-4; clone size: .; CDR3 protein: CASSPGHRDEKLFF; CDR3 DNA: TGCGCCAGCAGCCCGGGACATAGAGACGAAAAACTGTTTTTT
V gene: TRBV24-1; D gene: .; J gene: TRBJ1-1; clone size: .; CDR3 protein: CATSDLAGRAFF; CDR3 DNA: TGTGCCACCAGTGATTTAGCAGGGCGAGCTTTCTTT
V gene: TRBV9; D gene: TRBD1; J gene: TRBJ1-6; clone size: .; CDR3 protein: CASSPGQRSSYNSPLHF; CDR3 DNA: TGTGCCAGCAGTCCGGGACAGAGGAGCTCCTATAATTCACCCCTCCACTTT
V gene: TRBV4-1; D gene: .; J gene: TRBJ1-5; clone size: .; CDR3 protein: CASSQDLGEVQPQHF; CDR3 DNA: TGCGCCAGCAGCCAAGACTTGGGGGAGGTTCAGCCCCAGCATTTT
V gene: TRBV29-1; D gene: .; J gene: TRBJ2-7; clone size: .; CDR3 protein: CSVVGRTSYEQYF; CDR3 DNA: TGCAGCGTTGTCGGGCGGACCTCCTACGAGCAGTACTTC
V gene: TRBV6-5; D gene: TRBD2; J gene: TRBJ2-2; clone size: .; CDR3 protein: CASSSGGLDTGELFF; CDR3 DNA: TGTGCCAGCTCCTCGGGGGGGCTTGACACCGGGGAGCTGTTTTTT
V gene: TRBV2; D gene: TRBD1; J gene: TRBJ1-2; clone size: .; CDR3 protein: CASSERQGAGYTF; CDR3 DNA: TGTGCCAGCAGTGAACGACAGGGGGCTGGCTACACCTTC
V gene: TRBV19; D gene: .; J gene: TRBJ1-1; clone size: .; CDR3 protein: CATILNTEAFF; CDR3 DNA: TGTGCCACCATCTTGAACACTGAAGCTTTCTTT
V gene: TRBV5-1; D gene: TRBD1; J gene: TRBJ2-1; clone size: .; CDR3 protein: CASSPQGARDEQFF; CDR3 DNA: TGCGCCAGCAGCCCACAGGGGGCGAGGGATGAGCAGTTCTTC
V gene: TRBV7-8; D gene: TRBD1; J gene: TRBJ1-2; clone size: .; CDR3 protein: CASSFRDSYGYTF; CDR3 DNA: TGTGCCAGCAGCTTTAGGGACAGCTATGGCTACACCTTC
V gene: TRBV2; D gene: TRBD1; J gene: TRBJ1-4; clone size: .; CDR3 protein: CASSELQGAREKLFF; CDR3 DNA: TGTGCCAGCAGTGAACTACAGGGGGCTCGTGAAAAACTGTTTTTT
V gene: TRBV9; D gene: TRBD1; J gene: TRBJ1-5; clone size: .; CDR3 protein: CASSATGGWNQPQHF; CDR3 DNA: TGTGCCAGCAGCGCAACAGGGGGCTGGAATCAGCCCCAGCATTTT
V gene: TRBV6-6; D gene: .; J gene: TRBJ1-1; clone size: .; CDR3 protein: CASSYSPAVQNTEAFF; CDR3 DNA: TGTGCCAGCAGTTACTCCCCGGCGGTACAGAACACTGAAGCTTTCTTT
V gene: TRBV6-5; D gene: .; J gene: TRBJ1-2; clone size: .; CDR3 protein: CASSYKDLDGYTF; CDR3 DNA: TGTGCCAGCAGTTACAAGGATTTAGATGGCTACACCTTC
V gene: TRBV28; D gene: .; J gene: TRBJ2-7; clone size: once; CDR3 protein: CASSSYYEQYF; CDR3 DNA: TGTGCCAGCAGTTCTTACTACGAGCAGTACTTC
V gene: TRBV24-1; D gene: TRBD1; J gene: TRBJ2-7; clone size: .; CDR3 protein: CATSESGQNEQYF; CDR3 DNA: TGTGCCACCAGTGAGTCGGGACAGAACGAGCAGTACTTC
V gene: TRBV9; D gene: TRBD1; J gene: TRBJ1-1; clone size: .; CDR3 protein: CASSATGSTEAFF; CDR3 DNA: TGTGCCAGCAGCGCGACAGGGTCCACTGAAGCTTTCTTT
V gene: TRBV7-2; D gene: .; J gene: TRBJ1-3; clone size: .; CDR3 protein: CASSLEAGRNTIYF; CDR3 DNA: TGTGCCAGCAGCTTAGAGGCGGGGCGAAACACCATATATTTT
V gene: TRBV7-6; D gene: TRBD2; J gene: TRBJ2-5; clone size: .; CDR3 protein: CASSFTFLAGDQETQYF; CDR3 DNA: TGTGCCAGCAGCTTTACGTTTTTAGCGGGGGATCAAGAGACCCAGTACTTC
V gene: TRBV27; D gene: TRBD1; J gene: TRBJ1-2; clone size: .; CDR3 protein: CASSDRDYGYTF; CDR3 DNA: TGTGCCAGCAGTGACAGGGACTATGGCTACACCTTC